This is a list of T cell receptor beta chains from one sample in a study of glioma-infiltrating T cells after dendritic cell vaccination. Assay: immunoSEQ multiplex PCR; the TCRdb copy retains only in-frame clones and omits some. The top ten clones hold 10% to 15% of a sample with under 130,000 clones, around 81% of them seen once. Material: blood, obtained before dendritic cell vaccination. The origin of the receptors is a human donor with glioblastoma. The CDR3 runs from the conserved cysteine through the conserved F or W. A D gene is named only where the DNA matches it firmly. Size is stated for part of the rows, as once, few or many counts, or as a class when the clone is expanded.

j_call: TRBJ1-1; v_call: TRBV27; d_call: .; clone_size: few; cdr3_nt: TGTGCCAGCAGTCCGTGGACAGCGATGAACACTGAAGCTTTCTTT; cdr3_aa: CASSPWTAMNTEAFF
j_call: TRBJ2-5; v_call: TRBV7-2; d_call: TRBD2; clone_size: .; cdr3_nt: TGTGCCAGCAGCTTAGGGGCGGGAGCCCAGTACTTC; cdr3_aa: CASSLGAGAQYF
j_call: TRBJ2-7; v_call: TRBV7-9; d_call: .; clone_size: .; cdr3_nt: TGTGCCAGCAGCCCCCGGACAGCCGCCTACGAGCAGTACTTC; cdr3_aa: CASSPRTAAYEQYF
j_call: TRBJ1-3; v_call: TRBV30; d_call: .; clone_size: .; cdr3_nt: TGTGCCTGGAGTGAGTCAGCAGGAGGGAAAGGAAACACCATATATTTT; cdr3_aa: CAWSESAGGKGNTIYF
j_call: TRBJ2-2; v_call: TRBV7-3; d_call: .; clone_size: .; cdr3_nt: TGTGCCAGCAGCCCCATTGCGGGGGCAAACACCGGGGAGCTGTTTTTT; cdr3_aa: CASSPIAGANTGELFF
j_call: TRBJ2-3; v_call: TRBV4-1; d_call: TRBD2; clone_size: .; cdr3_nt: TGCGCCAGCAGCCAAGGGGCAGCGGGGGGGCCGCTCCAAGATACGCAGTATTTT; cdr3_aa: CASSQGAAGGPLQDTQYF
j_call: TRBJ2-2; v_call: TRBV5-1; d_call: .; clone_size: .; cdr3_nt: TGCGCCAGCAGCTTCAGGGGATATGGGCTGTTTTTT; cdr3_aa: CASSFRGYGLFF
j_call: TRBJ1-1; v_call: TRBV7-2; d_call: .; clone_size: .; cdr3_nt: TGTGCCAGCAGCTACGGGGGGCCGGGGACTGAAGCTTTCTTT; cdr3_aa: CASSYGGPGTEAFF
j_call: TRBJ1-2; v_call: TRBV7-2; d_call: .; clone_size: few; cdr3_nt: TGTGCCAGCAGCTTAAACAACAACTATGGCTACACCTTC; cdr3_aa: CASSLNNNYGYTF
j_call: TRBJ1-2; v_call: TRBV27; d_call: .; clone_size: .; cdr3_nt: TGTGCCAGCAGTTTTTCGACCCTAACGAGGGGCTACACCTTC; cdr3_aa: CASSFSTLTRGYTF
j_call: TRBJ2-3; v_call: TRBV9; d_call: TRBD2; clone_size: once; cdr3_nt: TGTGCCAGCAGCGTAGTTCCGGGGGGGCAGGCAGATACGCAGTATTTT; cdr3_aa: CASSVVPGGQADTQYF
j_call: TRBJ1-2; v_call: TRBV5-6; d_call: .; clone_size: .; cdr3_nt: TGTGCCAGCAGCTTGGGGCAGGAGGGAGATGGCTACACCTTC; cdr3_aa: CASSLGQEGDGYTF
j_call: TRBJ2-7; v_call: TRBV4-2; d_call: .; clone_size: .; cdr3_nt: TGTGCCAGCAGCCCTTCAGGGGACGAGCAGTACTTC; cdr3_aa: CASSPSGDEQYF
j_call: TRBJ1-5; v_call: TRBV19; d_call: TRBD1; clone_size: .; cdr3_nt: TGTGCCAGTAGTATCCATCAGGGGGCAGGTCAGCCCCAGCATTTT; cdr3_aa: CASSIHQGAGQPQHF
j_call: TRBJ1-2; v_call: TRBV25-1; d_call: .; clone_size: .; cdr3_nt: TGTGCCAGCATTAGGCGGGATGCTTATGGCTACACCTTC; cdr3_aa: CASIRRDAYGYTF
j_call: TRBJ2-7; v_call: TRBV19; d_call: TRBD1; clone_size: once; cdr3_nt: TGTGCCAGTAGTCCCGGACAGGGCCACGAGCAGTACTTC; cdr3_aa: CASSPGQGHEQYF
j_call: TRBJ2-7; v_call: TRBV7-3; d_call: .; clone_size: .; cdr3_nt: TGTGCCAGCAGCTTATCAGGGTCCCCCTACGAGCAGTACTTC; cdr3_aa: CASSLSGSPYEQYF
j_call: TRBJ2-3; v_call: TRBV11-1; d_call: TRBD1; clone_size: .; cdr3_nt: TGTGCCAGCAGCTCCCGACAGGGAGCAGATACGCAGTATTTT; cdr3_aa: CASSSRQGADTQYF
j_call: TRBJ1-1; v_call: TRBV18; d_call: TRBD1; clone_size: .; cdr3_nt: TGTGCCAGCTCACCCCGGGGGACAGGGGAAACTGAAGCTTTCTTT; cdr3_aa: CASSPRGTGETEAFF
j_call: TRBJ2-7; v_call: TRBV7-6; d_call: TRBD2; clone_size: .; cdr3_nt: TGTGCCAGCAGCTTAGGGACTAGCGGGGGGGTTTTATTCTACGAGCAGTACTTC; cdr3_aa: CASSLGTSGGVLFYEQYF
j_call: TRBJ1-3; v_call: TRBV27; d_call: .; clone_size: few; cdr3_nt: TGTGCCAGCAGCTTATGGGGAGGGTCCTCTGGAAACACCATATATTTT; cdr3_aa: CASSLWGGSSGNTIYF
j_call: TRBJ2-7; v_call: TRBV18; d_call: .; clone_size: .; cdr3_nt: TGTGCCAGCTCACCACCCGATACACAAATCACCTACGAGCAGTACTTC; cdr3_aa: CASSPPDTQITYEQYF
j_call: TRBJ2-2; v_call: TRBV5-4; d_call: TRBD2; clone_size: .; cdr3_nt: TGTGCCAGCAGTCTCGACACTAGCGCGAACACCGGGGAGCTGTTTTTT; cdr3_aa: CASSLDTSANTGELFF
j_call: TRBJ2-5; v_call: TRBV5-4; d_call: TRBD2; clone_size: .; cdr3_nt: TGTGCCAGCAGCAAACTAGCGGAGCAAGAGACCCAGTACTTC; cdr3_aa: CASSKLAEQETQYF
j_call: TRBJ1-2; v_call: TRBV10-3; d_call: .; clone_size: few; cdr3_nt: TGTGCCATCAGTTCCATTACTGGTGCTAACTATGGCTACACCTTC; cdr3_aa: CAISSITGANYGYTF
j_call: TRBJ1-1; v_call: TRBV4-3; d_call: TRBD1; clone_size: .; cdr3_nt: TGCGCCAGCAGCCAAGATGGACAGGGGTTGGGCACTGAAGCTTTCTTT; cdr3_aa: CASSQDGQGLGTEAFF
j_call: TRBJ1-1; v_call: TRBV6-1; d_call: .; clone_size: .; cdr3_nt: TGTGCCAGCAGTGAAGACCTCGGAGCGGACACTGAAGCTTTCTTT; cdr3_aa: CASSEDLGADTEAFF
j_call: TRBJ1-6; v_call: TRBV30; d_call: .; clone_size: .; cdr3_nt: TGTGCCTGGAATCCGGGGGAGCCCTATAATTCACCCCTCCACTTT; cdr3_aa: CAWNPGEPYNSPLHF
j_call: TRBJ1-6; v_call: TRBV6-4; d_call: .; clone_size: .; cdr3_nt: TGTGCCAGCAGTGGCGGGCCAGGGAGGAATTCACCCCTCCACTTT; cdr3_aa: CASSGGPGRNSPLHF